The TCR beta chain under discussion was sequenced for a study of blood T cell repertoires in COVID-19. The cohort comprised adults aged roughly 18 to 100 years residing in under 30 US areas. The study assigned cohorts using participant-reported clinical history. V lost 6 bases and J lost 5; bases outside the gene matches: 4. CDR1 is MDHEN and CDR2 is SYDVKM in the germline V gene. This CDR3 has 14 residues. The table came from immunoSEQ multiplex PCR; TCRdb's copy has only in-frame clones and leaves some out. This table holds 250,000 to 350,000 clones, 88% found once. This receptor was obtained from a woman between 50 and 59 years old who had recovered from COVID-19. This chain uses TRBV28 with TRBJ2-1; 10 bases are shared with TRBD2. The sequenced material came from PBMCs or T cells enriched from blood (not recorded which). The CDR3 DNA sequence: TGTGCCAGCAGAGGAGCGGGAGGGAACAATGAGCAGTTCTTC. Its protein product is CASRGAGGNNEQFF.